The 10 T cell receptor beta chains below come from one sample, sequenced in a study of shared clonotypes between healthy human individuals. Only in-frame clones appear in the TCRdb table, and some are missing; sequencing was by immunoSEQ multiplex PCR. This table has roughly 1,600,000 clones, approximately 98.5% appearing once. The sample comprised naive CD4+ T cells sorted from blood. As to subset: CD45RA+ positively selected. These receptor sequences come from a man aged 25-45 years in good health.

In DNA, the CDR3 is TGTGCCAGCAGTGAAGGGGGCAGGGGTTCGTATGAGCAGTTCTTC. This translates into CASSEGGRGSYEQFF. The chain employs TRBV25-1 and TRBJ2-1; TRBD1 might be the D (6 bases). The CDR3 runs 15 residues. Trimming removed 2 bases from V and 8 bases from J, with 16 bases in between. The germline V gene encodes CDR1 MGHDK and CDR2 SYGVNS.

With respect to this clone: The same CDR3 also results from other DNA sequences found in this sample. The V and J genes are TRBV9 and TRBJ2-3, with D perhaps TRBD1 or TRBD2 (5 bases each). Germline CDR1 and CDR2: SGDLS and YYNGEE. Trimming took off 2 bases at V and 3 bases at J, with 10 bases between the two ends. The CDR3 is 14 amino acids. The CDR3 region is CASSVVGRTDTQYF. CDR3 bases: TGTGCCAGCAGCGTTGTGGGACGGACAGATACGCAGTATTTT.

The CDR3 reads CASSLEVSSSTDTQYF. The DNA of the CDR3 is TGTGCCAGCAGCTTGGAGGTCAGTTCTAGCACAGATACGCAGTATTTT. The V and J genes are TRBV5-6 and TRBJ2-3; no clear D gene. The V gene lost 0 bases and the J gene lost 0 bases, with 11 bases spanning the gap. Germline V gene lookup returns CDR1 SGHDT and CDR2 YYEEEE. The CDR3 is 16 residues long.

The rearrangement uses TRBV5-6 and TRBJ2-1; no firm D call. CDR1 SGHDT and CDR2 YYEEEE come from the germline V gene. The CDR3 runs 14 residues. V lost 3 bases to trimming and J lost 8 bases, with 15 bases between them. CDR3 protein: CASSSDPNGYEQFF. The CDR3 DNA follows: TGTGCCAGCAGCTCGGACCCTAACGGATATGAGCAGTTCTTC.

V gene TRBV27 combines with J gene TRBJ2-1, with 11 bases aligning to TRBD2. This CDR3 spans 16 amino acids. Germline V gives CDR1 MNHEY, CDR2 SMNVEV (reference sequence). Trimming took 5 bases from V and 4 from J; bases not matched to a gene: 7. The CDR3: CASSRYSGRVYNEQFF. Here the CDR3 DNA reads TGTGCCAGCAGTCGATATAGCGGGAGGGTATACAATGAGCAGTTCTTC.

The chain recombines TRBV1 with TRBJ2-2; the table gives TRBD1 as D, unverified against the DNA. TRBV1 is termed a pseudogene. This CDR3 is built from 15 residues. The CDR3 region is CTSSPAGTNTGELFF. CDR3 DNA: TGCACCAGCAGCCCGGCAGGGACGAACACCGGGGAGCTGTTTTTT.

The gene calls are TRBV5-4 and TRBJ1-4; TRBD1 matches at 7 bases. Germline V gene lookup returns CDR1 SGHNT and CDR2 YYREEE (reference sequence). V shed 4 bases, J shed 8 bases, and the junction held 14 bases outside the gene matches. This CDR3 region has 16 residues. CDR3 region: CASSTTGAREDEKLFF. CDR3 nucleotide sequence: TGTGCCAGCAGCACTACAGGGGCACGCGAGGACGAAAAACTGTTTTTT.

The chain is built from TRBV5-4 and TRBJ2-2; D could derive from TRBD1 or TRBD2 (5 bases each). V was cut by 7 bases and J by 0 bases, with 13 bases left in between. This CDR3 comprises 15 residues. Looked up from germline, CDR1 is SGHNT and CDR2 is YYREEE (reference sequence). The CDR3 sequence is CASLRDAANTGELFF. The CDR3 DNA reads TGTGCCAGCCTCCGGGACGCCGCGAACACCGGGGAGCTGTTTTTT.

With respect to this clone: This sample also contains other DNA sequences that code for the same CDR3. V gene TRBV28 combines with J gene TRBJ1-4; D unresolved. CDR1 and CDR2 (germline): MDHEN, SYDVKM. The CDR3 spans 14 residues. V was pared by 3 bases and J by 8 bases, with 13 bases between. This CDR3 is CASSFGGVGEKLFF. The CDR3 coding sequence is TGTGCCAGCAGTTTCGGCGGGGTCGGGGAAAAACTGTTTTTT.

This chain links TRBV7-2 with TRBJ2-7; perhaps D is TRBD1 or TRBD2 (5 bases each). V was shortened by 5 bases and J by 3 bases, with 14 bases between the two germline ends. The germline gives CDR1 SGHTA, CDR2 FQGNSA. CDR3 length: 14 residues. The CDR3 spells CASSPQAGNYEQYF. CDR3 nucleotides: TGTGCCAGCAGCCCACAGGCGGGTAACTACGAGCAGTACTTC.